This TCR beta chain is drawn from a study of T cell changes during pregnancy in multiple sclerosis. Generated by immunoSEQ multiplex PCR, the TCRdb table keeps only in-frame clones and is missing some. The table records about 53,000 clones, roughly nine tenths of them present only once. The V end lost 5 bases, the J end lost 5 bases, and 13 bases lay between the germline ends. The CDR3 runs to 13 residues. The germline V gene has CDR1 SGHDN and CDR2 FVKESK. The V gene is TRBV14, the J gene TRBJ2-7; tentative D call: TRBD1 (6 bases). Source: CD8+ T cells from peripheral blood mononuclear cells, taken before pregnancy. This TCR derives from a female donor with multiple sclerosis, enrolled in a pregnancy study. CDR3 bases: TGTGCCAGCAGCTCTCAGGGGCCGAACGAGCAGTACTTC. Translated: CASSSQGPNEQYF.